This paragraph reports one T cell receptor beta chain. Profiled with immunoSEQ multiplex PCR; TCRdb holds only in-frame clones, not every one. The sample shows about 120,000 clones, around 89% of them seen only once. This specimen belongs to a study of T cell responses to AZD1222 COVID-19 vaccine. Study details: Analysis merged second doses at about 4 or about 12 weeks.

The ends lost 4 bases at V and 8 bases at J; junction bases unmatched: 4. Germline V gene lookup returns CDR1 SEHNR and CDR2 FQNEAQ (reference sequence). The CDR3 extends over 13 amino acids. This chain connects TRBV7-9 to TRBJ1-2, with 10 bases lining up with TRBD1. The clonotype originates from an adult in good health. The specimen was peripheral blood, collected on day 0 of AZD1222 vaccination. The CDR3 sequence: CASSSPGQGGYTF. The CDR3 DNA reads TGTGCCAGCAGCTCTCCGGGACAGGGGGGCTACACCTTC.